This T cell receptor beta chain was sequenced during a study of T-cell memory formation after mild COVID-19. The trim removed 2 bases at V and 0 bases at J, leaving 10 bases unmatched. Germline-derived CDR1 and CDR2 are SGHVS and FNYEAQ. The CDR3 is made up of 19 amino acids. This clonotype was seen a few times. TCRdb re-derived calls from the 5' RACE reads in MiXCR, one entry per CDR3 protein. The table has approximately 300,000 distinct CDR3 sequences, around a sixth seen once. This sequence originates from a young man who had mild COVID-19 (a few samples of this study predate the infection). Cell type and time point are not known. The sample taken for sequencing was PBMCs or a T cell subset sorted from them (not recorded which). V gene TRBV7-6 combines with J gene TRBJ1-6; 7 bases are a match to TRBD1. The DNA for the CDR3 is TGTGCCAGCAGCTTAACAGGGGCTCCATCGATCTCCTATAATTCACCCCTCCACTTT. Its translation: CASSLTGAPSISYNSPLHF.